The 9 T cell receptor delta chains below come from one sample, sequenced in a study of gamma delta lymphoproliferative disorders and STAT genes. TCRdb re-called clones from the multiplex PCR reads via CATT. The sample includes about 3,400 delta-chain clones, more than 1% of them seen just once. Genomic DNA from isolated PBMCs served as the sequencing template. The sequencing input was blood. Receptors were obtained from a human donor in good health.

This clone was seen more than once but under ten times. This probably arose from a read error, given a far larger clone one base away. Different DNA sequences within this sample yield the same CDR3. This chain joins TRDV2 and TRDJ1; TRDD3 matches 12 bases. This CDR3 comprises 16 residues. CDR1 is GEAIGNYY, CDR2 EKD, per germline. The CDR3, as DNA: TGTGCCTGCGACACACCCCTGGGGGATACGCCCGATAAACTCATCTTT. Amino acids: CACDTPLGDTPDKLIF.

Concerning this clone itself: A much more abundant neighbour one base away suggests this may be a read error. Additional DNA sequences in this sample encode the identical CDR3. The rearrangement joins TRDV1 to TRDJ1; 13 bases agree with TRDD3. CDR1 is TSWWSYY and CDR2 is QGS in the germline V gene. With 3 bases clipped from V and 1 base from J, the junction kept 26 bases outside the gene matches. This CDR3 region has 24 residues. The CDR3 spells CALGEPSLPTIRTGGYAGTDKLIF. CDR3 coding DNA: TGTGCTCTTGGGGAGCCCAGCCTTCCTACCATTCGAACTGGGGGATACGCAGGCACCGATAAACTCATCTTT.

This clone turned up a few times. The protein that TCRdb holds for this DNA derives from a much larger clone and differs from the translated DNA at residue 3, which likely indicates a read error; the protein shown here is translated from the DNA. This sequence joins TRDV2 and TRDJ1; maybe TRDD3 (6 bases). CDR1 is GEAIGNYY, CDR2 EKD, per germline. The CDR3 covers 16 residues. The CDR3 DNA reads as TGTGCCTATGACGGGCTAGGGGGACTTAACACCGATAAACTCATCTTT. Translating gives CAYDGLGGLNTDKLIF.

As regards this clone: TCRdb records a much larger clone's protein for this DNA, with a difference at residue 7 that likely arises from a read error; the protein given is the translation of the DNA. The CDR3 DNA reads as TGTGCCTGTGACACGCTGGAGGAGACAGTTACCGATAAACTCATCTTT. This codes for CACDTLEETVTDKLIF. The genes are TRDV2 and TRDJ1; D is unclear. Germline V CDR1 and CDR2: GEAIGNYY, EKD. The CDR3 contains 16 residues. The germline V and J ends were trimmed by 1 base and 2 bases, with 16 bases remaining between them.

As for this clone: A far more abundant clone sits one base away, making this likely a read error. Other DNA sequences in the sample encode the same CDR3. The gene calls are TRDV2 and TRDJ1; 9 bases line up with TRDD3. In germline, CDR1 is GEAIGNYY, CDR2 EKD. The CDR3 totals 16 residues. The CDR3 loop is CACDTLLGEYTDKLIF. In DNA, the CDR3 is TGTGCCTGTGACACCTTACTGGGGGAATACACCGATAAGCTCATCTTT.

This clone was counted only a few times. A far larger clone is off by one base, so a read error is likely. Other DNA sequences of this sample code for an identical CDR3. The V gene is TRDV2, the J gene TRDJ1; D perhaps matches TRDD3 (6 bases). The V gene lost 3 bases and the J gene lost 0 bases, with 22 bases spanning the gap. The V gene's germline CDR1 is GEAIGNYY and CDR2 EKD. The CDR3 totals 18 residues. CDR3 DNA: TGTGCCTGTGACCCTATTGGTGGATACTCGTTGGACACCGATAAACTCATCTTT. It is translated as CACDPIGGYSLDTDKLIF.

This clone was seen a handful of times. The translation of this DNA and the TCRdb protein of a much larger clone differ at residue 7, probably owing to a read error; the protein shown here is translated from the DNA. The rearrangement joins TRDV2 to TRDJ1; 8 bases map to TRDD3. CDR1 and CDR2 from the germline V gene are GEAIGNYY and EKD. Trimming removed 3 bases from V and 0 bases from J; junction bases left unmatched: 14. The CDR3 covers 18 residues. In DNA form, the CDR3 reads TGTGCCTGTGACCCTATTAGGGGATACTCGTTGGACACCGATAAACTCATCTTT. It is translated as CACDPIRGYSLDTDKLIF.

On this clone: Only one base separates this from a far larger clonotype, so it likely reflects a read error. Additional DNA sequences in this sample encode the identical CDR3. The V call is TRDV2, the J call TRDJ1, with 10 bases fitting TRDD3. This CDR3 spans 17 amino acids. Losses at the gene ends were 0 bases for V and 2 bases for J; bases not matched to a gene: 8. Germline lookup yields CDR1 GEAIGNYY and CDR2 EKD. The CDR3 here is CACDTVGGYAETDKLIF. In nucleotides, the CDR3 is TGTGCCTGTGACACCGTGGGGGGATACGCGGAGACCGATAAACTCATCTTT.

By share, this clone counts as medium-sized. Other DNA sequences in the sample encode the same CDR3. The V call is TRDV1, the J call TRDJ1, with a weak D call TRDD3 (5 bases). Trimming stripped 1 base from V and 0 bases from J, with 12 bases between. The V gene's germline CDR1 is TSWWSYY and CDR2 QGS. There are 16 residues in the CDR3. The CDR3 DNA reads as TGTGCTCTTGGGGAACGGGCCATGGGGAACACCGATAAACTCATCTTT. Translation: CALGERAMGNTDKLIF.